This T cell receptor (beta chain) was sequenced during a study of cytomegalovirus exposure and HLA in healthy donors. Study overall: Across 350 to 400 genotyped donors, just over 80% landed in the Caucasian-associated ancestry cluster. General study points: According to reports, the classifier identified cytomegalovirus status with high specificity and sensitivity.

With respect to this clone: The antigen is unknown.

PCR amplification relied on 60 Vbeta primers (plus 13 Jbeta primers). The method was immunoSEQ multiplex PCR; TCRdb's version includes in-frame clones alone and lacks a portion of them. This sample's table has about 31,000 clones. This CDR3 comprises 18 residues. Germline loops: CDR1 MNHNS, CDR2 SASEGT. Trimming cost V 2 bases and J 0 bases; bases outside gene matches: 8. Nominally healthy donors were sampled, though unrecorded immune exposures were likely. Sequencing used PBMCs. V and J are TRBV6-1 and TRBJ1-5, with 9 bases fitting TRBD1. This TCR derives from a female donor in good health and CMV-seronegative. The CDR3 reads CASSEPRTGAVSNQPQHF. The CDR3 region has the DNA TGTGCCAGCAGTGAACCCCGGACAGGGGCCGTTAGCAATCAGCCCCAGCATTTT.